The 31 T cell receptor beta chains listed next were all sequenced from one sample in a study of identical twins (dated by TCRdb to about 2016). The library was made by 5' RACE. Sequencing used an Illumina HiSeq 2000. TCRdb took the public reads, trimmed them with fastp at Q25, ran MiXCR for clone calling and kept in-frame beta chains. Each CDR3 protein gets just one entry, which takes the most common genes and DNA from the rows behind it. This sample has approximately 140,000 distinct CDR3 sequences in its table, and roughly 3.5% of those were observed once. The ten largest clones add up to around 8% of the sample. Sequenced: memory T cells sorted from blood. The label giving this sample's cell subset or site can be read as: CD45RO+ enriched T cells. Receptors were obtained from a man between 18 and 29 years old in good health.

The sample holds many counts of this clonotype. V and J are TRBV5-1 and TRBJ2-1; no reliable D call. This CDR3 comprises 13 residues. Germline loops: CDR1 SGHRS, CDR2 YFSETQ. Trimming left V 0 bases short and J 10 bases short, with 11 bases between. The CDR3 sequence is CASSLAAVREQFF. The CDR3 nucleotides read TGCGCCAGCAGCTTGGCCGCGGTCAGGGAGCAGTTCTTC.

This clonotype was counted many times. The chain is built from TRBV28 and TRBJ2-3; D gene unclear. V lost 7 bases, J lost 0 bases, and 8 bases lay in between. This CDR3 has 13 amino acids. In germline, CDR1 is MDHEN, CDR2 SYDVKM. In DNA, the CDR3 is TGTGCCAGCATCCAGCCAAGCACAGATACGCAGTATTTT. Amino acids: CASIQPSTDTQYF.

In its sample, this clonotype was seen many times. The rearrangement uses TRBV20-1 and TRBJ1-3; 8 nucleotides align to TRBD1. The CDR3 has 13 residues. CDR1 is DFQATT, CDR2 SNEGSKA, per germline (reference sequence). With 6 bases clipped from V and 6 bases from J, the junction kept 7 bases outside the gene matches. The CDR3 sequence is CSASRTGKNTIYF. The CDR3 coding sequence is TGCAGTGCCTCCCGGACAGGGAAAAACACCATATATTTT.

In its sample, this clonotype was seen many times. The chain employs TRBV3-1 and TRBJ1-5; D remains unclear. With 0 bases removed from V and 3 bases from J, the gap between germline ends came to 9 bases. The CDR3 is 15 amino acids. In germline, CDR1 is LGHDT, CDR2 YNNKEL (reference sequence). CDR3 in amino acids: CASSQEGGHNQPQHF. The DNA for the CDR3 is TGTGCCAGCAGCCAAGAGGGCGGGCACAATCAGCCCCAGCATTTT. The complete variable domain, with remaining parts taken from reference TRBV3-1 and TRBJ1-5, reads DTAVSQTPKYLVTQMGNDKSIKCEQNLGHDTMYWYKQDSKKFLKIMFSYNNKELIINETVPNRFSPKSPDKAHLNLHINSLELGDSAVYFCASSQEGGHNQPQHFGDGTRLSIL.

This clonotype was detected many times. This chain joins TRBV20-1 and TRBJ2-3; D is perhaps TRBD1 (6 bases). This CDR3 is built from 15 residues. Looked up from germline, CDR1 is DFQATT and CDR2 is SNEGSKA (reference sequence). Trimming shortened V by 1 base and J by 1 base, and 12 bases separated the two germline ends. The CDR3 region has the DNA TGCAGTGCTAGAGTGGGGGCGGTCGGCACAGATACGCAGTATTTT. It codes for CSARVGAVGTDTQYF.

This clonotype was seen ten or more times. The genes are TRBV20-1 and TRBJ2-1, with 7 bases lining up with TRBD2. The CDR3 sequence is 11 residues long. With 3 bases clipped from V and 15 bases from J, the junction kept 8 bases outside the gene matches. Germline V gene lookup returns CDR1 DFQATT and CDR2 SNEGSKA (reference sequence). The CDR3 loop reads CSARETGTTFF. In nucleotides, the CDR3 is TGCAGTGCTAGGGAAACCGGGACTACGTTCTTC.

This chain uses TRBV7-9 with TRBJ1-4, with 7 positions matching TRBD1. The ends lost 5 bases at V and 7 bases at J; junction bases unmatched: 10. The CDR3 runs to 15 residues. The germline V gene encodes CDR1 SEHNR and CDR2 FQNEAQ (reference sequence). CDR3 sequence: CASSPTGQRGEKLFF. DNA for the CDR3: TGTGCCAGCAGCCCGACGGGACAGAGGGGTGAAAAACTGTTTTTT.

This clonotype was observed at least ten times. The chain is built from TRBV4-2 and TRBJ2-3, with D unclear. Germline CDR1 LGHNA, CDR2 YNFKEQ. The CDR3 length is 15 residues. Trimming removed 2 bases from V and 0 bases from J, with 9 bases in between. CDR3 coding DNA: TGTGCCAGCAGCCAACCGGCAACTAGCACAGATACGCAGTATTTT. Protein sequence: CASSQPATSTDTQYF.

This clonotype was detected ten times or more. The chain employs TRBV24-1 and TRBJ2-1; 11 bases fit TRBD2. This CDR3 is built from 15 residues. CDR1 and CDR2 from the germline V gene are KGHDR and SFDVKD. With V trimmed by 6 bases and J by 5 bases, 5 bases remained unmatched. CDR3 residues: CATSWGLAANNEQFF. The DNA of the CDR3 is TGTGCCACCAGTTGGGGACTAGCGGCAAACAATGAGCAGTTCTTC.

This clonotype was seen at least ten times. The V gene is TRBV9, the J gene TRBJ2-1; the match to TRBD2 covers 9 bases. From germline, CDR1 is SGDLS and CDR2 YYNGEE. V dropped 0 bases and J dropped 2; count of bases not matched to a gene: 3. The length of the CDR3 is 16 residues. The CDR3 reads CASSVALAGAYNEQFF. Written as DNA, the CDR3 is TGTGCCAGCAGCGTAGCACTAGCGGGTGCCTACAATGAGCAGTTCTTC.

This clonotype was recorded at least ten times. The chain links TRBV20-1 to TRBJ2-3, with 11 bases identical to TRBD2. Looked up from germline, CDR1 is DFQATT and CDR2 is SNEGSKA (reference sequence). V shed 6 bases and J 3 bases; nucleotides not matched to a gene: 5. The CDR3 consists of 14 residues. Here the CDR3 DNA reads TGCAGTGCCCTACTAGCGGGAGTGACAGATACGCAGTATTTT. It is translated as CSALLAGVTDTQYF.

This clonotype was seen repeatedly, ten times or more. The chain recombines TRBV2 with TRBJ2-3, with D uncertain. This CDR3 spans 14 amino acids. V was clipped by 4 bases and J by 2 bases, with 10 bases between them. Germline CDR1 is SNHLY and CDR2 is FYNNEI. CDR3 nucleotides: TGTGCCAGCAGTGGAAGTGGGCACACAGATACGCAGTATTTT. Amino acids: CASSGSGHTDTQYF.

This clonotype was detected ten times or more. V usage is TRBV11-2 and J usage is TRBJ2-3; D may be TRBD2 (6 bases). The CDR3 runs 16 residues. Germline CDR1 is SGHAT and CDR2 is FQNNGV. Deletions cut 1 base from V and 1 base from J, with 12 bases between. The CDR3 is CASSLGGVRGTDTQYF. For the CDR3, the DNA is TGTGCCAGCAGCTTAGGGGGGGTTCGGGGCACAGATACGCAGTATTTT.

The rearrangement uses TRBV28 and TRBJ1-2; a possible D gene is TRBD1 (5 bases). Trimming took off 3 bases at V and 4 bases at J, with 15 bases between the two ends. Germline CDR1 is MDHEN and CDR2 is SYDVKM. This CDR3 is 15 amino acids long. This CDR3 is CASSFPGTASYGYTF. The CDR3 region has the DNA TGTGCCAGCAGTTTTCCCGGGACGGCCAGCTATGGCTACACCTTC.

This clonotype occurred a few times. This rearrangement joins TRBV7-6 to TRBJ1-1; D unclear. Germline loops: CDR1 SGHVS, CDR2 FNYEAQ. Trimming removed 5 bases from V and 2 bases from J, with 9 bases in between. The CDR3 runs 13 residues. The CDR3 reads CASSPRPNTEAFF. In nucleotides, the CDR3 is TGTGCCAGCAGCCCGAGACCCAACACTGAAGCTTTCTTT.

Written as DNA, the CDR3 is TGTGCCAGTAGTATACGAGACAGGGGCAATCAGCCCCAGCATTTT. Translating it yields CASSIRDRGNQPQHF. J is TRBJ1-5 and V is TRBV19; 7 bases fit TRBD1. The CDR3 consists of 15 residues. Trimming removed 2 bases from V and 2 bases from J; junction bases left unmatched: 3. Germline V gives CDR1 LNHDA, CDR2 SQIVND (reference sequence).

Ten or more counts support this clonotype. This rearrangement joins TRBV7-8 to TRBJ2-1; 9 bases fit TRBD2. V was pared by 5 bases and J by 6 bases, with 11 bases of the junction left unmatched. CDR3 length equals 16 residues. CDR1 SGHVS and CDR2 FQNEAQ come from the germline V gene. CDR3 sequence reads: CASSPMAGGPFNEQFF. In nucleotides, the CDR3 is TGTGCCAGCAGCCCTATGGCGGGAGGGCCGTTCAATGAGCAGTTCTTC.

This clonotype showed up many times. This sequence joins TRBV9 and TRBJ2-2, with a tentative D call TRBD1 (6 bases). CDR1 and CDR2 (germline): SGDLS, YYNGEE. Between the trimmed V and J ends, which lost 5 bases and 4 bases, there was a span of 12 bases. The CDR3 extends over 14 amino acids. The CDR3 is CASRDQGRTGELFF. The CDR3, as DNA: TGTGCCAGCAGGGACCAGGGGCGCACCGGGGAGCTGTTTTTT.

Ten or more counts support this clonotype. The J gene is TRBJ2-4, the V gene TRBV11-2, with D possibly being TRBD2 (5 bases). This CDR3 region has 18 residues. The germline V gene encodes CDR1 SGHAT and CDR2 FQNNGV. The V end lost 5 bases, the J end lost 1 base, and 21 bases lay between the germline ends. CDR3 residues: CASSTLRTPRGAKNIQYF. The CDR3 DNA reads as TGTGCCAGCAGCACACTCCGGACCCCCCGGGGTGCCAAAAACATTCAGTACTTC.

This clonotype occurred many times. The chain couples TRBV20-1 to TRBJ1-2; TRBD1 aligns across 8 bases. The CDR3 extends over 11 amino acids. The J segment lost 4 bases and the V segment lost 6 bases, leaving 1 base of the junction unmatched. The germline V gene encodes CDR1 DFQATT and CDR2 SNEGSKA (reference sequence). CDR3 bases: TGCAGTGCAACAGGGGGCTATGGCTACACCTTC. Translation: CSATGGYGYTF.

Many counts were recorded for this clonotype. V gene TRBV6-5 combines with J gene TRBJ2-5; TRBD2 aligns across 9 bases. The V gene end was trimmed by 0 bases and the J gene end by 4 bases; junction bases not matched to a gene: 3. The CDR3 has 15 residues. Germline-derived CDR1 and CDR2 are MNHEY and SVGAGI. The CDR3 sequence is CASSYSAGGPETQYF. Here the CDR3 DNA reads TGTGCCAGCAGTTACTCAGCGGGAGGCCCAGAGACCCAGTACTTC.

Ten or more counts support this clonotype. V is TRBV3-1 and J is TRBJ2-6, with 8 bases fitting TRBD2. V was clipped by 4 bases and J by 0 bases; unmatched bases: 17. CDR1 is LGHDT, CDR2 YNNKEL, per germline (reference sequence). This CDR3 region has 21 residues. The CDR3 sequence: CASSPRVAGLPKSSGANVLTF. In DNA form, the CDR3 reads TGTGCCAGCAGCCCCCGAGTAGCGGGACTACCCAAGAGCTCTGGGGCCAACGTCCTGACTTTC.

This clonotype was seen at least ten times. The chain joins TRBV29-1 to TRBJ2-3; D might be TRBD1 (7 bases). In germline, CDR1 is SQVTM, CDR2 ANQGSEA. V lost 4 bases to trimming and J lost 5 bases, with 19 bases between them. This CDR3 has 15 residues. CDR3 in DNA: TGCAGCGTTGGAACAGGGGTGGGGGGTATAGATACGCAGTATTTT. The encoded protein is CSVGTGVGGIDTQYF.

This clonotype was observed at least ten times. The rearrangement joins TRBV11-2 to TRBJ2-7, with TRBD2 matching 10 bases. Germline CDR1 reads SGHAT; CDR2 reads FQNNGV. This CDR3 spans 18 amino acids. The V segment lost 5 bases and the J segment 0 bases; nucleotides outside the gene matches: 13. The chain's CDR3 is CASSPKGLATSFSYEQYF. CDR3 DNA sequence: TGTGCCAGCAGCCCAAAGGGACTAGCGACCTCCTTCTCCTACGAGCAGTACTTC.

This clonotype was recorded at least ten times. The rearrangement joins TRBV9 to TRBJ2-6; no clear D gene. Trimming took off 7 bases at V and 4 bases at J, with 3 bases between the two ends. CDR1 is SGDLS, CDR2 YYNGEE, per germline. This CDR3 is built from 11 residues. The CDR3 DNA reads TGTGCCAGCCAGGGGGCCAACGTCCTGACTTTC. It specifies CASQGANVLTF.

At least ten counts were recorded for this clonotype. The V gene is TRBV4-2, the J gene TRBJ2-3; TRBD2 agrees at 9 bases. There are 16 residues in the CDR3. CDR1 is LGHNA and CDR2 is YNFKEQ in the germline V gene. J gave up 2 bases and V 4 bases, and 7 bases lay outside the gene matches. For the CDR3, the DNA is TGTGCCAGCAGCCCAAGCGGGAGGACATTCACAGATACGCAGTATTTT. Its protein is CASSPSGRTFTDTQYF.

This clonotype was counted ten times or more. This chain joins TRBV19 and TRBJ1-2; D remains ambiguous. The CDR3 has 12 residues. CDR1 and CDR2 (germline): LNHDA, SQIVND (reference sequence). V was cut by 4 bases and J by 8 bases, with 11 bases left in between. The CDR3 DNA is TGTGCCAGTAGTACGAGTGTAGGCGGCTACACCTTC. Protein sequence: CASSTSVGGYTF.

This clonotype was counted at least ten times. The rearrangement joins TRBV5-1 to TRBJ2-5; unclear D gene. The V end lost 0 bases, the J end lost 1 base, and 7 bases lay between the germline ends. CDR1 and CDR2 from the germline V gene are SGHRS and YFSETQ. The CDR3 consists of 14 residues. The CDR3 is CASSLGLAQETQYF. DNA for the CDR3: TGCGCCAGCAGCTTGGGGCTGGCCCAAGAGACCCAGTACTTC.

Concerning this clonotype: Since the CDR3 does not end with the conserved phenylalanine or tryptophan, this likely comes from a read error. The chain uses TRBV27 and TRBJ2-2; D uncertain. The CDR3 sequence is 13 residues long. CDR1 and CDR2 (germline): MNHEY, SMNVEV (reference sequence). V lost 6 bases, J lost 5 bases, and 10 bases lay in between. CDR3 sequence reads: CASSVPRTGELFL. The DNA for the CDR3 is TGTGCCAGCAGCGTACCAAGGACCGGGGAGCTGTTTTTA.

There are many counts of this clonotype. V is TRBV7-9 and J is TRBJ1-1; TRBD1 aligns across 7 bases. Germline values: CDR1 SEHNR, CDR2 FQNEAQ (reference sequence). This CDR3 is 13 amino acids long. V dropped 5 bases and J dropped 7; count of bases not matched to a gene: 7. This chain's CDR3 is CASSPWTGHEAFF. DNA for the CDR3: TGTGCCAGCAGCCCTTGGACAGGTCATGAAGCTTTCTTT. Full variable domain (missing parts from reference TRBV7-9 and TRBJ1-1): DTGVSQNPRHKITKRGQNVTFRCDPISEHNRLYWYRQTLGQGPEFLTYFQNEAQLEKSRLLSDRFSAERPKGSFSTLEIQRTEQGDSAMYLCASSPWTGHEAFFGQGTRLTVV.

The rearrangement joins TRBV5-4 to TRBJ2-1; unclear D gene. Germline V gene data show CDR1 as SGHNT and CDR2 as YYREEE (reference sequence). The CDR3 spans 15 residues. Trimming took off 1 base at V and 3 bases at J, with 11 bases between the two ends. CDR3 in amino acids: CASSLPGGLYNEQFF. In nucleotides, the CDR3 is TGTGCCAGCAGCTTGCCTGGCGGCCTCTACAATGAGCAGTTCTTC.